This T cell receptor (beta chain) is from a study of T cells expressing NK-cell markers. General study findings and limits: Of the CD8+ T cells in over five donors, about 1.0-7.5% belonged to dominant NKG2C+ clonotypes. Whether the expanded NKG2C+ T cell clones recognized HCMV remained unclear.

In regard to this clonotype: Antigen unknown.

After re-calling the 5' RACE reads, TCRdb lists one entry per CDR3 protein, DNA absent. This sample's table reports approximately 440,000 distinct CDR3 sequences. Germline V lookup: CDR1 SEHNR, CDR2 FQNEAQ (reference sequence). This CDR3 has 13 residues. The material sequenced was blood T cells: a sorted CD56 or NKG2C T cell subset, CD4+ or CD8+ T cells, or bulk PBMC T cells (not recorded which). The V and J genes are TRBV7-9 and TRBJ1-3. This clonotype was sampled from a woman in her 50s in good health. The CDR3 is CASRDGLGNTIYF. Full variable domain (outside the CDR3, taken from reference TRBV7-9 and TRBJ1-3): DTGVSQNPRHKITKRGQNVTFRCDPISEHNRLYWYRQTLGQGPEFLTYFQNEAQLEKSRLLSDRFSAERPKGSFSTLEIQRTEQGDSAMYLCASRDGLGNTIYFGEGSWLTVV.